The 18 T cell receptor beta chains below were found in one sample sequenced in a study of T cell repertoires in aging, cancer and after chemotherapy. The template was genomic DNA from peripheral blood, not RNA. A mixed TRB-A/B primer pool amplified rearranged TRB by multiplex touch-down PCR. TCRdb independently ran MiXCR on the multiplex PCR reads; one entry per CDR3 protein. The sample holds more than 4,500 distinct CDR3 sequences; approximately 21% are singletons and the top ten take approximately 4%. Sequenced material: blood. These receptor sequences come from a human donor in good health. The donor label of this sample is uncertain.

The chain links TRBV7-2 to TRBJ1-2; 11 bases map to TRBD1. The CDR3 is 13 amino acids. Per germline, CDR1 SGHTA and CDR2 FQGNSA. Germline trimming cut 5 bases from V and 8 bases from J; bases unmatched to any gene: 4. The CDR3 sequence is CASSPRTGGGYTF. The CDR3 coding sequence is TGTGCCAGCAGCCCCCGGACAGGGGGCGGCTACACCTTC.

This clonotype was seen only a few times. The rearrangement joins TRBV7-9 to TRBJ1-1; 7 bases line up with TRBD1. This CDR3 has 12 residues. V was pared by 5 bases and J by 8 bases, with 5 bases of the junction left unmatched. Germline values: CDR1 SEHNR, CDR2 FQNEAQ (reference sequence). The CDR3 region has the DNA TGTGCCAGCAGCCTAGGGACAGAAGAAGCTTTCTTT. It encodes CASSLGTEEAFF.

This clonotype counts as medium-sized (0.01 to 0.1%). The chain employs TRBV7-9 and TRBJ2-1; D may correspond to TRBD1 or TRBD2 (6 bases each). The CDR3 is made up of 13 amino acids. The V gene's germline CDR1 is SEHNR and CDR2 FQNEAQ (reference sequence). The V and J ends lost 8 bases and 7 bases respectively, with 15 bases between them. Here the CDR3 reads CASGNKGGNEQFF. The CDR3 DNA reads TGTGCCAGCGGAAACAAAGGGGGGAATGAGCAGTTCTTC.

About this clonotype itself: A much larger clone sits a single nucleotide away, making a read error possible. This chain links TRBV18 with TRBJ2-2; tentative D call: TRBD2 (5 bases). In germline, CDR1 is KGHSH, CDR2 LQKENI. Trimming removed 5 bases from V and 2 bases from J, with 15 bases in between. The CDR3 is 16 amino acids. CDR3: CASSNHPRTNTGELFF. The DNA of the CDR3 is TGTGCCAGCTCAAACCACCCTAGGACTAACACCGGGGAGCTGTTTTTT. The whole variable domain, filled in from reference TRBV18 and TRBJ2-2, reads NAGVMQNPRHLVRRRGQEARLRCSPMKGHSHVYWYRQLPEEGLKFMVYLQKENIIDESGMPKERFSAEFPKEGPSILRIQQVVRGDSAAYFCASSNHPRTNTGELFFGEGSRLTVL.

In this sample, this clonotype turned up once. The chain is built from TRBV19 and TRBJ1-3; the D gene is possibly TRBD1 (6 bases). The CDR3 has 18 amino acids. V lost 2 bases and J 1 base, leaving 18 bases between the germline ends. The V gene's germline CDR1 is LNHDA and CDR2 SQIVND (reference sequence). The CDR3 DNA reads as TGTGCCAGTAGTATATCGCGGGGGGCCGGGCTATCTGGAAACACCATATATTTT. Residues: CASSISRGAGLSGNTIYF.

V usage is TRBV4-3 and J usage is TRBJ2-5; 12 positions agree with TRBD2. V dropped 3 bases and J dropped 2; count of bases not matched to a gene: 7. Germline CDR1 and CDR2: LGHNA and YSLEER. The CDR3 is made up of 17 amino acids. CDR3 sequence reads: CASSHDLAGGRQETQYF. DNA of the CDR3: TGCGCCAGCAGCCACGATCTAGCGGGGGGGCGTCAAGAGACCCAGTACTTC.

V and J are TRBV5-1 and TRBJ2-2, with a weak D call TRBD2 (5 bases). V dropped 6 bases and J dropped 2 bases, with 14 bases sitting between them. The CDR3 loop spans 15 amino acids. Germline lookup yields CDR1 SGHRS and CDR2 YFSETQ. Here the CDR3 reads CASNSGQSNTGELFF. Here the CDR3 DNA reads TGCGCCAGCAACAGCGGTCAATCAAACACCGGGGAGCTGTTTTTT.

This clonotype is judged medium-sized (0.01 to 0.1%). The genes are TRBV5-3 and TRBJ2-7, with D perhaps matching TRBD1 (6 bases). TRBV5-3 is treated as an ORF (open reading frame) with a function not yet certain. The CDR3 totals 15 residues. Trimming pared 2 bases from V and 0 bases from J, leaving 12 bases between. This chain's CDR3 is CARSLRQAFSYEQYF. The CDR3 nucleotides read TGTGCCAGAAGCTTAAGACAGGCCTTCTCCTACGAGCAGTACTTC.

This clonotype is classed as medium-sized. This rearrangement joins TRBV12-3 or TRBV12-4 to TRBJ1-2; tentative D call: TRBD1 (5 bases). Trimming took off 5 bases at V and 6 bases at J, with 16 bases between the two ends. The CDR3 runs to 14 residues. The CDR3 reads CASSIRDGADGYTF. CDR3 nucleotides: TGTGCCAGCAGTATACGGGACGGCGCGGATGGCTACACCTTC.

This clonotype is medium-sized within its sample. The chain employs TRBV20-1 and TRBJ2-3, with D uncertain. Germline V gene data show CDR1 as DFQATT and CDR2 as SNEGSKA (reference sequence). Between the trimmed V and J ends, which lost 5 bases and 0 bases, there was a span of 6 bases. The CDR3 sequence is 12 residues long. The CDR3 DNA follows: TGCAGTGCTCCGTCTAGCACAGATACGCAGTATTTT. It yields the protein CSAPSSTDTQYF.

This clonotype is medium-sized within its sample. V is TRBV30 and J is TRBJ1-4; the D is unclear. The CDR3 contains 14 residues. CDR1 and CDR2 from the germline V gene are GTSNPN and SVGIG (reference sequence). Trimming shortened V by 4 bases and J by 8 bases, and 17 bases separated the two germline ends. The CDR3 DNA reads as TGTGCCTGGACGTCGAAGTCTACGGAGGAAAAACTGTTTTTT. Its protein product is CAWTSKSTEEKLFF.

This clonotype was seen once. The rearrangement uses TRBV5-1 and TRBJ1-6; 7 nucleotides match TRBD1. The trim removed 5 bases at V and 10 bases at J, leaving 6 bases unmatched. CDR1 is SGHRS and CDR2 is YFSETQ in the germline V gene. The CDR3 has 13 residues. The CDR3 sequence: CASSQGVTSPLHF. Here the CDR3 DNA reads TGCGCCAGCAGTCAGGGGGTAACCTCACCCCTCCACTTT. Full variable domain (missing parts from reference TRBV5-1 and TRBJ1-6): KAGVTQTPRYLIKTRGQQVTLSCSPISGHRSVSWYQQTPGQGLQFLFEYFSETQRNKGNFPGRFSGRQFSNSRSEMNVSTLELGDSALYLCASSQGVTSPLHFGNGTRLTVT.

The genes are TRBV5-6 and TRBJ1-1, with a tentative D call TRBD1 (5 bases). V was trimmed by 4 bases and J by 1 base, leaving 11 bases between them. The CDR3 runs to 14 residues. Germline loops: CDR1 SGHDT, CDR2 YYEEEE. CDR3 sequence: CASSAGTGNTEAFF. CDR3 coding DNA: TGTGCCAGCAGCGCGGGGACGGGGAACACTGAAGCTTTCTTT.

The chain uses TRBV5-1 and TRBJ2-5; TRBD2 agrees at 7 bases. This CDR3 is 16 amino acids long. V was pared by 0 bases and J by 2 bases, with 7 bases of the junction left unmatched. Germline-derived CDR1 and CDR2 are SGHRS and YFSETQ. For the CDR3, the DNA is TGCGCCAGCAGCTTGGGGGGGGGGGGACGGCAAGAGACCCAGTACTTC. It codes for CASSLGGGGRQETQYF.

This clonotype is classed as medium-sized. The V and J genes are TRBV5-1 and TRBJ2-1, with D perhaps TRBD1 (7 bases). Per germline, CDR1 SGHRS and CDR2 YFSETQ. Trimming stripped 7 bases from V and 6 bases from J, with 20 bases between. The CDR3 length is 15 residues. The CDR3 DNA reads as TGCGCCAGCTCGATAATGGACAGGAGGGGCAATGAGCAGTTCTTC. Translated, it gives CASSIMDRRGNEQFF.

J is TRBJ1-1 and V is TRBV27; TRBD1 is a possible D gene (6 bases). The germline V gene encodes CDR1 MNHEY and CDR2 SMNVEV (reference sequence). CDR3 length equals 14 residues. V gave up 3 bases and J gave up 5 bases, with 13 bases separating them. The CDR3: CASSFRTGTTEAFF. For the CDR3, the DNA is TGTGCCAGCAGTTTCAGAACAGGGACGACTGAAGCTTTCTTT.

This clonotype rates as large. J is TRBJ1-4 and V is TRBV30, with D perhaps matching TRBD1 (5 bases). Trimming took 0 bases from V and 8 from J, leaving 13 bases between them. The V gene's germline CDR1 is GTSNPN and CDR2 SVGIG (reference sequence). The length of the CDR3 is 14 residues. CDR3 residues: CAWSVAGIEEKLFF. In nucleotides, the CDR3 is TGTGCCTGGAGTGTAGCAGGGATTGAGGAAAAACTGTTTTTT.

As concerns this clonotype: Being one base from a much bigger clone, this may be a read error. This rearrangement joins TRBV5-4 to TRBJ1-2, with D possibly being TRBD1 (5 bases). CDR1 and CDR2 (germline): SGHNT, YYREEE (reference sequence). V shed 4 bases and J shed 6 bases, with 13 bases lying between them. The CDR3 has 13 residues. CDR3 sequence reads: CASSQGRANGYTF. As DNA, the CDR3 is TGTGCCAGCAGCCAGGGACGGGCGAATGGCTACACCTTC.